This T cell receptor (beta chain) appears in the sequencing data of a study of prognosis after radiotherapy for stage I lung cancer. On the study more broadly: Patients were enrolled between 2018 and early 2019 (all with stage I non-small cell lung cancer).

This clonotype was seen repeatedly, ten times or more. Two-round multiplex PCR on genomic DNA was the method by which TCR beta CDR3 was amplified. With primers specific to each TRBV and TRBJ gene, the first-round PCR was performed. Via MiXCR, TCRdb re-called the multiplex PCR reads, giving one row per CDR3 protein. The sample includes about 26,000 distinct CDR3 sequences, about 32% of them seen just once. Trimming stripped 0 bases from V and 4 bases from J, with 20 bases between. CDR3 length equals 19 residues. Germline values: CDR1 SGDLS, CDR2 YYNGEE. Material: PBMCs, obtained before or after stereotactic body radiation therapy (not recorded which). The chain joins TRBV9 to TRBJ2-6, with D perhaps given as TRBD1 or TRBD2 (6 bases each). This clonotype originated in a donor at least 50 years old with non-small cell lung cancer. The DNA of the CDR3 is TGTGCCAGCAGCGTAGGAGGGGGGCCCTTTTCTGGAGGGGCCAACGTCCTGACTTTC. Its translation: CASSVGGGPFSGGANVLTF.